The 4 T cell receptor beta chains given below trace back to one sample, sequenced in a study of blood T cell repertoires in COVID-19. Profiling relied on immunoSEQ multiplex PCR, and the TCRdb table lists in-frame clones only, not all of them. The data show more than 200,000 clones, approximately 86% seen once. Sequenced material: PBMCs or T cells enriched from blood (not recorded which). The origin of the receptors is a woman in her 50s who had recovered from COVID-19.

This clone occurred once. The CDR3: CASSQDPSVQPQHF. CDR3 DNA sequence: TGCGCCAGCAGCCAAGACCCCAGTGTCCAGCCCCAGCATTTT. The J gene is TRBJ1-5, the V gene TRBV4-3; no reliable D call. The CDR3 has 14 residues. The ends were cut back, 0 bases at V and 7 bases at J, with 10 bases in the middle. Germline assignment: CDR1 LGHNA and CDR2 YSLEER.

This sequence joins TRBV30 and TRBJ2-7, with 7 bases identical to TRBD1. The germline V gene has CDR1 GTSNPN and CDR2 SVGIG (reference sequence). J gave up 1 base and V 4 bases, and 7 bases lay outside the gene matches. CDR3 length: 14 residues. CDR3 DNA: TGTGCCTGGAACCCGGACAGGCTATCCTACGAGCAGTACTTC. Encoded protein: CAWNPDRLSYEQYF.

This chain links TRBV5-1 with TRBJ2-3; D not resolved. The CDR3 spans 13 residues. Trimming shortened V by 6 bases and J by 1 base, and 9 bases separated the two germline ends. Germline CDR1 reads SGHRS; CDR2 reads YFSETQ. The CDR3 loop reads CASNKRGTDTQYF. The DNA of the CDR3 is TGCGCCAGCAACAAGCGTGGCACAGATACGCAGTATTTT.

The rearrangement links TRBV15 to TRBJ1-2; 7 nucleotides align to TRBD1. Germline CDR1 is LNHNV and CDR2 is YYDKDF (reference sequence). The ends lost 6 bases at V and 6 bases at J; junction bases unmatched: 16. The CDR3 extends over 16 amino acids. The CDR3 region has the DNA TGTGCCACCAGAAAACCCGGGACAGCGGACGGGGATGGCTACACCTTC. It translates to CATRKPGTADGDGYTF.